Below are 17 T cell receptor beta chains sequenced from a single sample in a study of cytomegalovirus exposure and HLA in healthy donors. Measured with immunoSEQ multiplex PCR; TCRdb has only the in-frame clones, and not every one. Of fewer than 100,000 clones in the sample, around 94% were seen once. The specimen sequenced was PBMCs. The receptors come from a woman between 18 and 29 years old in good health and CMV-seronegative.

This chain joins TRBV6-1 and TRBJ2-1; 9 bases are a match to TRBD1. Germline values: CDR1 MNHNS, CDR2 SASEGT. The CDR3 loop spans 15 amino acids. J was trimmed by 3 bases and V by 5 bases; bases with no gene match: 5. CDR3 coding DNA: TGTGCCAGCAGTCTAGACAGGGGGTACTACAATGAGCAGTTCTTC. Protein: CASSLDRGYYNEQFF.

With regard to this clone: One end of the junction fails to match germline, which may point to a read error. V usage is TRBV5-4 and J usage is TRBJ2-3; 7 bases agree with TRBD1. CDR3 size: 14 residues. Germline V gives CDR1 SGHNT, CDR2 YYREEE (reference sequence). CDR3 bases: TGTGCCAGCAGTATTGACAGGGATACAGCTACGCAGTATTTT. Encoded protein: CASSIDRDTATQYF.

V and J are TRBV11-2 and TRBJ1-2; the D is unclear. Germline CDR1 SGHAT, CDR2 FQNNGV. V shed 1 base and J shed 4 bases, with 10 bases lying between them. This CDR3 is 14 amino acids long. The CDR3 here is CASSLAGAGYGYTF. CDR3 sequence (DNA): TGTGCCAGCAGCTTAGCAGGCGCGGGCTATGGCTACACCTTC.

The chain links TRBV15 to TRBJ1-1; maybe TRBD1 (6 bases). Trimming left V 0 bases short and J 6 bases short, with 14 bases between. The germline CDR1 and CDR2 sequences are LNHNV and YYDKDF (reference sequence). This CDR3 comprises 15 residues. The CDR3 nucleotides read TGTGCCACCAGCAGAGAGGGACAAGGCTTAGCTGAAGCTTTCTTT. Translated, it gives CATSREGQGLAEAFF.

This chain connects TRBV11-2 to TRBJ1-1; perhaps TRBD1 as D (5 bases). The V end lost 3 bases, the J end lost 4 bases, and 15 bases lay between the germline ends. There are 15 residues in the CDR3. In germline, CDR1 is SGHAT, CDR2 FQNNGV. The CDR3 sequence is CASSFGSGLSTEAFF. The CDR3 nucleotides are TGTGCCAGCAGCTTCGGATCAGGGCTGAGCACTGAAGCTTTCTTT.

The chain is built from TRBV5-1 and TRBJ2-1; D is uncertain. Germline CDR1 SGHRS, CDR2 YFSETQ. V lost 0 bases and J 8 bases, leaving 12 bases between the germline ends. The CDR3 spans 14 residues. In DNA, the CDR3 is TGCGCCAGCAGCTTGGATCACAGACCCTATGAGCAGTTCTTC. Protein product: CASSLDHRPYEQFF.

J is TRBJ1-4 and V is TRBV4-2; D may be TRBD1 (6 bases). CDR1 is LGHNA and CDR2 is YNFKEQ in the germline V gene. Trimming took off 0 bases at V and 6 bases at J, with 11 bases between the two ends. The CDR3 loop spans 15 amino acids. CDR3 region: CASSQDNRVDEKLFF. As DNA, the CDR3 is TGTGCCAGCAGCCAAGATAACAGGGTTGATGAAAAACTGTTTTTT.

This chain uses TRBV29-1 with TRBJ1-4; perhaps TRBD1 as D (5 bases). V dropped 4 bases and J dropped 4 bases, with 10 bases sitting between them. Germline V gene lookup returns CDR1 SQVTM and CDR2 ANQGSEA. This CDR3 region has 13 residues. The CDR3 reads CSVGGQGNEKLFF. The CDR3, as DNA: TGCAGCGTTGGAGGTCAGGGTAATGAAAAACTGTTTTTT.

The CDR3 DNA follows: TGTGCCTGGAGTCCCGGACGGGGCCAAGAGACCCAGTACTTC. Its protein is CAWSPGRGQETQYF. The chain employs TRBV30 and TRBJ2-5; TRBD2 might be the D (5 bases). The V gene lost 2 bases and the J gene lost 1 base, with 11 bases spanning the gap. The CDR3 length is 14 residues. The germline V gene has CDR1 GTSNPN and CDR2 SVGIG (reference sequence).

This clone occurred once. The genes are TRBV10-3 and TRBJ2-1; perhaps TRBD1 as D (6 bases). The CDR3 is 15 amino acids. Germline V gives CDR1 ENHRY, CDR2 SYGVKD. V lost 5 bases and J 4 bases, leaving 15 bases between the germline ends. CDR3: CAISSSGTTYNEQFF. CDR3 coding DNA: TGTGCCATCAGTAGCTCCGGGACAACTTACAATGAGCAGTTCTTC.

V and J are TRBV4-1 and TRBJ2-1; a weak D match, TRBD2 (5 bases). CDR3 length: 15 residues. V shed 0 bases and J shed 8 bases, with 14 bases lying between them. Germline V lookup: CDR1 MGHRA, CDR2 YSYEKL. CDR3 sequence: CASSQDIRGWDEQFF. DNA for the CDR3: TGCGCCAGCAGCCAAGATATAAGAGGGTGGGATGAGCAGTTCTTC.

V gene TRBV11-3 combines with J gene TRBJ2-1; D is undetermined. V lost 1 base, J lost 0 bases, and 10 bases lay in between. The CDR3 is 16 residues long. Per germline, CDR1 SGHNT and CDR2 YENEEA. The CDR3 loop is CASSLVLSSSYNEQFF. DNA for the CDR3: TGTGCCAGCAGCTTAGTTCTGTCGAGCTCCTACAATGAGCAGTTCTTC.

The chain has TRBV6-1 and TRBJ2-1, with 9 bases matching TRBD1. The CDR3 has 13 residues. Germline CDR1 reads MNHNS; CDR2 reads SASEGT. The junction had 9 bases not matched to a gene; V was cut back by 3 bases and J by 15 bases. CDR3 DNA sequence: TGTGCCAGCAGTGATCACCCCGACAGGGGGAGGTTCTTC. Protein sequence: CASSDHPDRGRFF.

CDR3 residues: CASSEAGGGQPQHF. The CDR3 nucleotides read TGTGCCAGCAGTGAAGCAGGGGGAGGCCAGCCCCAGCATTTT. The rearrangement links TRBV6-4 to TRBJ1-5, with TRBD1 matching over 7 bases. The CDR3 sequence is 14 residues long. J lost 7 bases, V lost 3 bases, and 6 bases had no gene match. Germline-derived CDR1 and CDR2 are MRHNA and SNTAGT.

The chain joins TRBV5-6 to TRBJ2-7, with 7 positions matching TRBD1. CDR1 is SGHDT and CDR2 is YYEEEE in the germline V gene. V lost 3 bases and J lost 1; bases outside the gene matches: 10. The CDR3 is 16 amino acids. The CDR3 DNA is TGTGCCAGCAGCTACCTGACAGGGCCACAATCCTACGAGCAGTACTTC. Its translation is CASSYLTGPQSYEQYF.

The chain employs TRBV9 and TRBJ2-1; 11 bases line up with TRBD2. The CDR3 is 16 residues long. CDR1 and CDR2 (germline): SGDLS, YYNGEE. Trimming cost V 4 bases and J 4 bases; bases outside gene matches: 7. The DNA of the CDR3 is TGTGCCAGCAGCTCGAGGACTAGCGGGTATTACAATGAGCAGTTCTTC. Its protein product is CASSSRTSGYYNEQFF.

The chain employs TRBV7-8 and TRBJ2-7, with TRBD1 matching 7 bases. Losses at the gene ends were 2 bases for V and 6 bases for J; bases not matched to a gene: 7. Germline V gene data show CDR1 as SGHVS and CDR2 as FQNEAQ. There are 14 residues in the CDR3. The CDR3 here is CASSLSDGQAEQYF. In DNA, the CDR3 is TGTGCCAGCAGCTTATCCGACGGACAGGCCGAGCAGTACTTC.